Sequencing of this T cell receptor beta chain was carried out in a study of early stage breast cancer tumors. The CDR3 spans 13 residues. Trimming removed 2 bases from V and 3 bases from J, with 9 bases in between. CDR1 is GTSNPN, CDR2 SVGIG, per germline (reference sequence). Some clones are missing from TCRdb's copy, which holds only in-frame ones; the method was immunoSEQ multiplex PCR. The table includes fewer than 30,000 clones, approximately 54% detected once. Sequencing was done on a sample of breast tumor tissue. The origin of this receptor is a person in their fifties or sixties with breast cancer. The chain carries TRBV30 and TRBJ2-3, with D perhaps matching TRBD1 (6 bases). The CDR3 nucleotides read TGTGCCTGGAGTCCTACAGGGACAGATACGCAGTATTTT. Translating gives CAWSPTGTDTQYF.